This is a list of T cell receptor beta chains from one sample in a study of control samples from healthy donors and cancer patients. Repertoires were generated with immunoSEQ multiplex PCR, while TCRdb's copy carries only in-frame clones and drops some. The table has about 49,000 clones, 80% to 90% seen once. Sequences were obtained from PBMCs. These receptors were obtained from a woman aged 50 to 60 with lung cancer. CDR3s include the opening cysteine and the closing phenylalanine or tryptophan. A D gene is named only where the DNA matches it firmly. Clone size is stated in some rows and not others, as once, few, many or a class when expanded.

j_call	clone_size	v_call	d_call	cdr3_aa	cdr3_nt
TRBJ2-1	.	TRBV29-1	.	CSGLGSQGEQFF	TGCAGCGGTTTAGGGTCCCAGGGTGAGCAGTTCTTC
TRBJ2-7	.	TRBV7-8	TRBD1	CASSSYGTGFGRYEQYF	TGTGCCAGCAGCTCCTACGGGACAGGTTTTGGGCGGTACGAGCAGTACTTC
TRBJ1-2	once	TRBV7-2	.	CASSSGATARDGYTF	TGTGCCAGCAGCTCTGGAGCGACAGCTCGGGATGGCTACACCTTC
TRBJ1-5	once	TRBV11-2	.	CASSYKTGACEPQHF	TGTGCCAGCAGCTATAAGACAGGAGCCTGTGAGCCCCAGCATTTT
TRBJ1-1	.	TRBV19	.	CASNRVYTEAFF	TGTGCCAGTAATAGAGTGTACACTGAAGCTTTCTTT
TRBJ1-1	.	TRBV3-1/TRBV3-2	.	CASSQERSGAVTEAFF	TGTGCCAGCAGCCAAGAAAGGTCGGGGGCTGTGACTGAAGCTTTCTTT
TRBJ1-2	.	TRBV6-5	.	CASRRSNYGYTF	TGTGCCAGCAGGCGGTCAAACTATGGCTACACCTTC
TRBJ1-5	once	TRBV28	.	CASSSYNQPQHF	TGTGCCAGCAGTTCCTACAATCAGCCCCAGCATTTT
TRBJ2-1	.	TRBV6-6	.	CATTGGGRGNEQFF	TGTGCCACCACCGGGGGAGGTAGAGGCAATGAGCAGTTCTTC
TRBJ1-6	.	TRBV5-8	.	CASSLRAGVHSPLHF	TGTGCCAGCAGCTTAAGGGCAGGGGTACACTCACCCCTCCACTTT
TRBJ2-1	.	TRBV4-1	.	CASSPRDTNNEQFF	TGCGCCAGCAGCCCCCGGGACACCAACAATGAGCAGTTCTTC
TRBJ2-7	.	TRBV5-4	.	CASSLGYEQYF	TGTGCCAGCAGCTTGGGCTACGAGCAGTACTTC
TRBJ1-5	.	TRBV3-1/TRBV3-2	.	CASSQGQQGQPQHF	TGTGCCAGCAGCCAAGGACAGCAAGGGCAGCCCCAGCATTTT
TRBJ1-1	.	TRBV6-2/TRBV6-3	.	CASSYFLPTQGTEAFF	TGTGCCAGCAGTTACTTCCTCCCAACCCAGGGTACTGAAGCTTTCTTT
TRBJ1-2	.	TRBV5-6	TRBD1	CASSLGQGGGYTF	TGTGCCAGCAGCTTAGGACAGGGAGGCGGCTACACCTTC
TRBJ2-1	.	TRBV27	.	CASSHHRVFNEQFF	TGTGCCAGCAGTCACCATCGGGTCTTCAATGAGCAGTTCTTC
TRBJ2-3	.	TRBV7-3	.	CASSLGVRGTDTQYF	TGTGCCAGCAGCTTGGGGGTGAGAGGCACAGATACGCAGTATTTT
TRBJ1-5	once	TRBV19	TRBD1	CASNRQGGAGQPQHF	TGTGCCAGCAACAGACAGGGAGGGGCGGGTCAGCCCCAGCATTTT
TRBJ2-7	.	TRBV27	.	CASSSLSASEHYEQYF	TGTGCCAGCAGTTCCCTCTCCGCGAGTGAACACTACGAGCAGTACTTC
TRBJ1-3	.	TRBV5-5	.	CASSLSIFSGNTIYF	TGTGCCAGCAGCTTGAGTATATTCTCTGGAAACACCATATATTTT
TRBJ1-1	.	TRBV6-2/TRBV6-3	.	CASSLIAYSEAFF	TGTGCCAGCAGTCTGATAGCCTACTCGGAAGCTTTCTTT
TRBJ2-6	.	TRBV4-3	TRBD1	CASSQRGPGQGISGANVLTF	TGCGCCAGCAGCCAAAGGGGACCGGGACAGGGGATATCTGGGGCCAACGTCCTGACTTTC